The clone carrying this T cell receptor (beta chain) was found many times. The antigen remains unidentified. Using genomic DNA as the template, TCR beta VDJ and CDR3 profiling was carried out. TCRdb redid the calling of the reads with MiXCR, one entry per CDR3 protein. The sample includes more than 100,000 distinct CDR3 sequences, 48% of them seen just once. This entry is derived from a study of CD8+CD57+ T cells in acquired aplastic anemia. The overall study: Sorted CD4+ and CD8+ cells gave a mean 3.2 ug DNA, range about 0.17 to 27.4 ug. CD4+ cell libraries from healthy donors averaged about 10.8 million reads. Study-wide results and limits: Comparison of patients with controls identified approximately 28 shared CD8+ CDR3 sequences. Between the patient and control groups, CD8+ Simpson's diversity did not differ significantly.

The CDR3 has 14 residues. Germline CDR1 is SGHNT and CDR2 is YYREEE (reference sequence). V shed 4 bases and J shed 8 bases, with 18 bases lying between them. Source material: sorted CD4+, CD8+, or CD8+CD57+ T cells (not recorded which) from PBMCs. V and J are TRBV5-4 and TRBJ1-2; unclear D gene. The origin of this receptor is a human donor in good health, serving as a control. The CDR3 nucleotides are TGTGCCAGCAGCGTACCTCCGGCGGCCAGCGGCTACACCTTC. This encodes CASSVPPAASGYTF. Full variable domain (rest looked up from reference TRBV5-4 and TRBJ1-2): ETGVTQSPTHLIKTRGQQVTLRCSSQSGHNTVSWYQQALGQGPQFIFQYYREEENGRGNFPPRFSGLQFPNYSSELNVNALELDDSALYLCASSVPPAASGYTFGSGTRLTVV.